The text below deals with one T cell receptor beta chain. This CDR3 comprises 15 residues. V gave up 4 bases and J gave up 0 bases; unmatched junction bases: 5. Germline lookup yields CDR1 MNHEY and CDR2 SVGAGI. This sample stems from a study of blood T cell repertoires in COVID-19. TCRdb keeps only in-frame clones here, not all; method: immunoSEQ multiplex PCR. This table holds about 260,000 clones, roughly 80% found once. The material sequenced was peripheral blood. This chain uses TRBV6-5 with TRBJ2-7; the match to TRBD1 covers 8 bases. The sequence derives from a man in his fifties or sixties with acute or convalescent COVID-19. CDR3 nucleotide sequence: TGTGCCAGCAGTTTGGACAGGGAATCCTCCTACGAGCAGTACTTC. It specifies CASSLDRESSYEQYF.